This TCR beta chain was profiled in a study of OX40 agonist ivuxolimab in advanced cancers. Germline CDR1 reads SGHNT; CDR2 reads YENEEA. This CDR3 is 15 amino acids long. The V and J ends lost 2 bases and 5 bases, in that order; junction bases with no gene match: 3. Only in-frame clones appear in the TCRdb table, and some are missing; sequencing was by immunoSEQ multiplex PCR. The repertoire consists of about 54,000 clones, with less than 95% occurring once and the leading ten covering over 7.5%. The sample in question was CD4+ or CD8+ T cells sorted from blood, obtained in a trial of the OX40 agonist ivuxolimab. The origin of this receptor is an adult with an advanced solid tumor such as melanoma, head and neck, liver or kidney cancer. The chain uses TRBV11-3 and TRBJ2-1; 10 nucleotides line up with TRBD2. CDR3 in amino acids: CASSLSGLADNEQFF. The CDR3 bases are TGTGCCAGCAGCTTAAGCGGACTAGCGGACAATGAGCAGTTCTTC.